The rows below give T cell receptor beta chains drawn from one sample of a study of molecular identifiers for immune sequencing clone quantification. Via MiXCR, TCRdb re-called the PCR reads, giving one row per CDR3 protein. The sample carries over 600,000 distinct CDR3 sequences, less than 20% recorded once. Source material: naive CD8+ T cells from blood, with Jurkat cell RNA spiked in. The origin of the receptors is a human donor in good health. Some libraries in this study had Jurkat cell RNA spiked in. The CDR3 runs from the conserved cysteine through the conserved F or W. The D gene is left open where the match is weak. Clone size, where shown, is once, few, many, or a class for clones that have expanded.

TGTGCCAGCAGCCCAGATTGGGCAACTAATGAAGAACTGTTTTTT | CASSPDWATNEELFF | TRBV27 | - | TRBJ1-4 | -
TGCGCCAGCAGCTGGGGGGCTAGCGGGACCAACTACGAGCAGTACTTC | CASSWGASGTNYEQYF | TRBV4-3 | many | TRBJ2-7 | TRBD2
TGCAGTGCTAGAGCTGGGGGGGGAGGGAGCACCGGGGAGCTGTTTTTT | CSARAGGGGSTGELFF | TRBV20-1 | few | TRBJ2-2 | TRBD2
TGTGCCAGCAGTTACGTCGGGGGGGCCTACAATGAGCAGTTCTTC | CASSYVGGAYNEQFF | TRBV6-2/TRBV6-3 | - | TRBJ2-1 | TRBD2
TGTGCCAGCAGCCCCGGGACAGTCGAAAACATTCAGTGCTTC | CASSPGTVENIQCF | TRBV27 | few | TRBJ2-4 | TRBD1
TGTGCCTGGAGTGATAGGGAGAAAGCAGTTTATAGCAATCAGCCCCAGCATTTT | CAWSDREKAVYSNQPQHF | TRBV30 | many | TRBJ1-5 | -
TGTGCCAGCATTGCAGGGACGTCGGCTGAAGCTTTCTTT | CASIAGTSAEAFF | TRBV27 | - | TRBJ1-1 | -
TGTGCCAGCAGCAGAAGCGGGGACAGGGCTGAATCACCCCTCCACTTT | CASSRSGDRAESPLHF | TRBV7-9 | few | TRBJ1-6 | TRBD1
TGTGCCAGCAGTGGGGGACAGGGTCTGGACACTGAAGCTTTCTTT | CASSGGQGLDTEAFF | TRBV2 | many | TRBJ1-1 | TRBD1
TGTGCCATCAGTGAGTCGACTTCAACAGGTTTCTCCTACGAGCAGTACTTC | CAISESTSTGFSYEQYF | TRBV10-3 | many | TRBJ2-7 | -
TGTGCCAGCCCTCATAAAAGACTAGCGGGGGCGTCGAAGACCCAGTACTTC | CASPHKRLAGASKTQYF | TRBV6-2/TRBV6-3 | many | TRBJ2-5 | TRBD2
TGCGCCAGCAGCCAAGATTCCAGCTCTGGGGCCAACGTCCTGACTTTC | CASSQDSSSGANVLTF | TRBV4-3 | many | TRBJ2-6 | -
TGTGCCAGCAGTTTAGTGGGAAACACAGATACGCAGTATTTT | CASSLVGNTDTQYF | TRBV27 | - | TRBJ2-3 | -
TGCGCCAGCAGCGACCTCAGGGGGGGTGTCACTGAAGCTTTCTTT | CASSDLRGGVTEAFF | TRBV5-1 | - | TRBJ1-1 | TRBD1
TGTGCCAGCAGTTTCGACAGCTACGAGCAGTACTTC | CASSFDSYEQYF | TRBV12-3/TRBV12-4 | many | TRBJ2-7 | -
TGTGCCAGCAGTTTGGTAGCGGGGGGGCCAGGTACGCAGTATTTT | CASSLVAGGPGTQYF | TRBV6-2/TRBV6-3 | - | TRBJ2-3 | TRBD2